The present TCR beta chain was sequenced within a study of post-analysis software for immune sequencing data. Study-level background: The cohort encompassed relapsing-remitting, secondary progressive and progressive-relapsing multiple sclerosis disease courses.

Trimming removed 6 bases at V and 1 base at J, with 15 bases between. CDR3 length equals 15 residues. Germline V gene lookup returns CDR1 MNHEY and CDR2 SVGEGT. Every TCR beta cDNA library bore unique molecular identifiers. T cells numbering about 0.85 to 11 million gave rise to 500,000 to 600,000 cDNA molecules. TCRdb independently ran MiXCR on the PCR reads; one entry per CDR3 protein. The sample holds 450,000 to 650,000 distinct CDR3 sequences, around 47% seen once. This clonotype turned up a few times. Antigen: not known. General study results and limits: The normalized Chao1 diversity of multiple sclerosis patients was significantly lower than that of controls. F measure grouped same-batch samples tightly together. About five TRBV segments (TRBV5-6, TRBV5-1 and TRBV20-1 among them) occurred more frequently in patients than in controls.

This TCR came from a girl aged 10-17 years with multiple sclerosis. V and J are TRBV6-2 or TRBV6-3 and TRBJ1-1; weak D call: TRBD1 (5 bases). The specimen was blood. CDR3 in amino acids: CASRSSRAANTEAFF. As DNA, the CDR3 is TGTGCCAGCAGGTCGTCCAGGGCGGCGAACACTGAAGCTTTCTTT.